Listed below are T cell receptor beta chains from one sample, sequenced in a study of blood T cell repertoires in COVID-19. Assay used: immunoSEQ multiplex PCR; TCRdb lists only in-frame clones, some missing. The sample records approximately 170,000 clones, around 82% being singletons. The sample was PBMCs or T cells enriched from blood (not recorded which). The receptors come from a woman aged 50 to 65 in a cohort exposed to, infected with or recovered from COVID-19 (not recorded which). Each CDR3 is given with its conserved first and last residue. Fields, in order: CDR3 length, V gene, J gene, clone size, D gene, CDR3 DNA, CDR3 protein. D genes are given only for firm matches. Size values are once, few and many counts, or a class for expanded clones, and some rows have none.

len: 13
v_gene: TRBV24-1
j_gene: TRBJ2-3
abundance: -
d_gene: TRBD1
CDR3nt: TGTGCCACCAGGGGACAGGGCCCAGATACGCAGTATTTT
CDR3aa: CATRGQGPDTQYF

len: 13
v_gene: TRBV28
j_gene: TRBJ2-1
abundance: -
d_gene: -
CDR3nt: TGTGCCAGCACACGTGGGGGGGGCGGTGAGCAGTTCTTC
CDR3aa: CASTRGGGGEQFF

len: 16
v_gene: TRBV2
j_gene: TRBJ2-1
abundance: -
d_gene: -
CDR3nt: TGTGCCAGCAGTTTCCTGGGCAGCGGCCTCTACAATGAGCAGTTCTTC
CDR3aa: CASSFLGSGLYNEQFF

len: 16
v_gene: TRBV27
j_gene: TRBJ2-3
abundance: -
d_gene: TRBD2
CDR3nt: TGTGCCAGCAGCCTCGCTTGGACTAGCGGCACAGATACGCAGTATTTT
CDR3aa: CASSLAWTSGTDTQYF

len: 14
v_gene: TRBV14
j_gene: TRBJ2-7
abundance: -
d_gene: -
CDR3nt: TGTGCCAGCAGCCGCACTAGTCTTCCGTACGAGCAGTACTTC
CDR3aa: CASSRTSLPYEQYF

len: 16
v_gene: TRBV28
j_gene: TRBJ2-2
abundance: -
d_gene: -
CDR3nt: TGTGCCAGCTCCCCGGGTAGGCGAAGGAGGACCGGGGAGCTGTTTTTT
CDR3aa: CASSPGRRRRTGELFF

len: 15
v_gene: TRBV28
j_gene: TRBJ2-1
abundance: -
d_gene: -
CDR3nt: TGTGCCAGCAGTTTAGGAGTCCAGATCTACAATGAGCAGTTCTTC
CDR3aa: CASSLGVQIYNEQFF

len: 14
v_gene: TRBV18
j_gene: TRBJ1-1
abundance: -
d_gene: -
CDR3nt: TGTGCCAGCTCACCGCTGACAGCTAACACTGAAGCTTTCTTT
CDR3aa: CASSPLTANTEAFF

len: 17
v_gene: TRBV11-2
j_gene: TRBJ2-2
abundance: -
d_gene: TRBD1
CDR3nt: TGTGCCAGCAGCCGAACAACAGGGACAGTTAACACCGGGGAGCTGTTTTTT
CDR3aa: CASSRTTGTVNTGELFF

len: 16
v_gene: TRBV4-1
j_gene: TRBJ2-1
abundance: -
d_gene: TRBD2
CDR3nt: TGCGCCAGCAGGTACGCTAGCGGGAGCTCCTTCAATGAGCAGTTCTTC
CDR3aa: CASRYASGSSFNEQFF

len: 15
v_gene: TRBV10-3
j_gene: TRBJ2-2
abundance: -
d_gene: -
CDR3nt: TGTGCCATCAGGCGGGCAAATACTGTTCCCGGGGAGCTGTTTTTT
CDR3aa: CAIRRANTVPGELFF

len: 17
v_gene: TRBV7-9
j_gene: TRBJ2-1
abundance: -
d_gene: TRBD1
CDR3nt: TGTGCCAGCAGCAGTCGGCAGGGGGTATATCTTCAAAATGAGCAGTTCTTC
CDR3aa: CASSSRQGVYLQNEQFF

len: 16
v_gene: TRBV19
j_gene: TRBJ2-3
abundance: -
d_gene: TRBD2
CDR3nt: TGTGCCAGTAGTCTACAGGGACTAGCGGGAACAGATACGCAGTATTTT
CDR3aa: CASSLQGLAGTDTQYF

len: 15
v_gene: TRBV2
j_gene: TRBJ1-5
abundance: -
d_gene: TRBD1
CDR3nt: TGTGCCAGCAGCCCCCAGGGGGATGGCAATCAGCCCCAGCATTTT
CDR3aa: CASSPQGDGNQPQHF

len: 13
v_gene: TRBV5-1
j_gene: TRBJ1-1
abundance: -
d_gene: TRBD1
CDR3nt: TGCGCCAGCAGGCAAAACCAGGGGGCTGAAGCTTTCTTT
CDR3aa: CASRQNQGAEAFF

len: 13
v_gene: TRBV2
j_gene: TRBJ2-7
abundance: once
d_gene: -
CDR3nt: TGTGCCAGCCGGAGGGACAGAAACTACGAGCAGTACTTC
CDR3aa: CASRRDRNYEQYF

len: 16
v_gene: TRBV7-9
j_gene: TRBJ1-6
abundance: -
d_gene: -
CDR3nt: TGTGCCAGCAGCTTATGGGCCCCAAGTTATAATTCACCCCTCCACTTT
CDR3aa: CASSLWAPSYNSPLHF

len: 17
v_gene: TRBV28
j_gene: TRBJ1-1
abundance: -
d_gene: -
CDR3nt: TGTGCCAGCAGTTCTAGACAGGATATCACGATTAAGGCTGAAGCTTTCTTT
CDR3aa: CASSSRQDITIKAEAFF

len: 13
v_gene: TRBV11-3
j_gene: TRBJ2-7
abundance: once
d_gene: -
CDR3nt: TGTGCCAGCAGCTTAGAGCCCTCCGGGGAGCAGTACTTC
CDR3aa: CASSLEPSGEQYF

len: 15
v_gene: TRBV6-4
j_gene: TRBJ2-1
abundance: once
d_gene: TRBD2
CDR3nt: TGTGCCAGCAGTGTGAGCGGGAGGCGTATCAATGAGCAGTTCTTC
CDR3aa: CASSVSGRRINEQFF

len: 14
v_gene: TRBV11-2
j_gene: TRBJ2-7
abundance: once
d_gene: -
CDR3nt: TGTGCCAGCAGCTTAAAAGACTCGACCTACGAGCAGTACTTC
CDR3aa: CASSLKDSTYEQYF

len: 15
v_gene: TRBV28
j_gene: TRBJ2-7
abundance: -
d_gene: TRBD2
CDR3nt: TGTGCCGCCTCCTCAGGGGCTAGCGGGAGCTACGAGCAGTACTTC
CDR3aa: CAASSGASGSYEQYF

len: 14
v_gene: TRBV18
j_gene: TRBJ2-1
abundance: -
d_gene: -
CDR3nt: TGTGCCAGCTCGGCTAGTAGCTCCTACAATGAGCAGTTCTTC
CDR3aa: CASSASSSYNEQFF

len: 14
v_gene: TRBV6-1
j_gene: TRBJ2-2
abundance: -
d_gene: -
CDR3nt: TGTGCCAGCAGTGAAGGGACAGACACCGGGGAGCTGTTTTTT
CDR3aa: CASSEGTDTGELFF

len: 13
v_gene: TRBV27
j_gene: TRBJ2-7
abundance: -
d_gene: -
CDR3nt: TGTGCCAGCAGTTTATCAGAGGCCTACGAGCAGTACTTC
CDR3aa: CASSLSEAYEQYF

len: 14
v_gene: TRBV25-1
j_gene: TRBJ2-6
abundance: -
d_gene: -
CDR3nt: TGTGCCAGCAGTGATCCCGGACAGTTTGGCGTCCTGACTTTC
CDR3aa: CASSDPGQFGVLTF

len: 16
v_gene: TRBV5-1
j_gene: TRBJ1-2
abundance: -
d_gene: -
CDR3nt: TGCGCCAGCAGCTTGGAGGGTCAGGGTGGTTCCGCTGGCTACACCTTC
CDR3aa: CASSLEGQGGSAGYTF

len: 14
v_gene: TRBV11-2
j_gene: TRBJ1-3
abundance: -
d_gene: -
CDR3nt: TGTGCCAGCAGGCAACGGAGCTCTGGAAACACCATATATTTT
CDR3aa: CASRQRSSGNTIYF

len: 12
v_gene: TRBV5-5
j_gene: TRBJ1-1
abundance: -
d_gene: -
CDR3nt: TGTGCCAGCAGTTTGGAAGCCATGGAAGCTTTCTTT
CDR3aa: CASSLEAMEAFF

len: 16
v_gene: TRBV27
j_gene: TRBJ2-1
abundance: -
d_gene: TRBD2
CDR3nt: TGTGCCAGCAGTACCCCGACTAGCGCATCCTACAATGAGCAGTTCTTC
CDR3aa: CASSTPTSASYNEQFF

len: 15
v_gene: TRBV5-1
j_gene: TRBJ2-3
abundance: few
d_gene: TRBD1
CDR3nt: TGCGCCAGCAGCCTGGGACAGGGTTACACAGATACGCAGTATTTT
CDR3aa: CASSLGQGYTDTQYF